Listed below are T cell receptor beta chains from one sample, sequenced in a study of blood T cell repertoires in COVID-19. Profiling relied on immunoSEQ multiplex PCR, and the TCRdb table lists in-frame clones only, not all of them. The profile shows roughly 200,000 clones, approximately 88% of them singletons. The sample was peripheral blood. The receptors were sampled from a woman younger than 45 with acute or convalescent COVID-19. The CDR3 runs from the conserved cysteine through the conserved F or W. The order of the fields is clone size, D gene, J gene, V gene, CDR3 protein, CDR3 DNA. D genes are given only for firm matches. Size tells how often a clone was seen (once, few, many) or the class of an expanded clone, and some rows leave it out.

clone_size: -
d_call: -
j_call: TRBJ2-6
v_call: TRBV4-2
cdr3_aa: CASSQVAGQGANVLTF
cdr3_nt: TGTGCCAGCAGCCAAGTTGCAGGGCAAGGGGCCAACGTCCTGACTTTC

clone_size: -
d_call: -
j_call: TRBJ1-1
v_call: TRBV19
cdr3_aa: CASSIRDTLSAEAFF
cdr3_nt: TGTGCCAGTAGTATACGGGACACGCTTTCAGCTGAAGCTTTCTTT

clone_size: -
d_call: -
j_call: TRBJ2-7
v_call: TRBV15
cdr3_aa: CATSRDLSYEQYF
cdr3_nt: TGTGCCACCAGCAGAGATCTGTCTTACGAGCAGTACTTC

clone_size: -
d_call: -
j_call: TRBJ2-3
v_call: TRBV6-5
cdr3_aa: CASTGIFRTDTQYF
cdr3_nt: TGTGCCAGCACTGGCATATTTCGCACAGATACGCAGTATTTT

clone_size: -
d_call: TRBD2
j_call: TRBJ2-1
v_call: TRBV5-1
cdr3_aa: CASSLGLAGHNEQFF
cdr3_nt: TGCGCCAGCAGCTTGGGCCTAGCGGGCCACAATGAGCAGTTCTTC

clone_size: -
d_call: TRBD2
j_call: TRBJ2-2
v_call: TRBV28
cdr3_aa: CASLLAGGKYGELFF
cdr3_nt: TGTGCCAGTCTCCTAGCGGGAGGGAAATACGGGGAGCTGTTTTTT

clone_size: -
d_call: -
j_call: TRBJ1-6
v_call: TRBV2
cdr3_aa: CASSEALRGSPLHF
cdr3_nt: TGTGCCAGCAGTGAGGCACTCCGGGGTTCACCCCTCCACTTT

clone_size: few
d_call: -
j_call: TRBJ2-2
v_call: TRBV6-6
cdr3_aa: CASSYSEEYGGELFF
cdr3_nt: TGTGCCAGCAGTTACTCTGAGGAGTATGGCGGGGAGCTGTTTTTT

clone_size: -
d_call: -
j_call: TRBJ2-5
v_call: TRBV5-5
cdr3_aa: CASSREFGETQYF
cdr3_nt: TGTGCCAGCAGCCGGGAGTTCGGGGAGACCCAGTACTTC

clone_size: -
d_call: TRBD1
j_call: TRBJ1-1
v_call: TRBV30
cdr3_aa: CAWRTGLNTEAFF
cdr3_nt: TGTGCCTGGAGGACAGGGTTGAACACTGAAGCTTTCTTT

clone_size: -
d_call: -
j_call: TRBJ1-2
v_call: TRBV2
cdr3_aa: CASSTDPNYGYTF
cdr3_nt: TGTGCCAGCAGCACAGACCCTAACTATGGCTACACCTTC

clone_size: few
d_call: TRBD1
j_call: TRBJ1-1
v_call: TRBV4-1
cdr3_aa: CASSYYRGMNTEAFF
cdr3_nt: TGCGCCAGCAGCTACTACAGGGGAATGAACACTGAAGCTTTCTTT

clone_size: -
d_call: -
j_call: TRBJ2-5
v_call: TRBV7-6
cdr3_aa: CASSLELAGGETQYF
cdr3_nt: TGTGCCAGCAGCTTAGAGTTGGCAGGAGGGGAGACCCAGTACTTC

clone_size: -
d_call: -
j_call: TRBJ2-7
v_call: TRBV4-2
cdr3_aa: CASSQTGGEQYF
cdr3_nt: TGTGCCAGCAGCCAGACCGGGGGCGAGCAGTACTTC

clone_size: once
d_call: TRBD2
j_call: TRBJ2-5
v_call: TRBV18
cdr3_aa: CASTSGTSGETQYF
cdr3_nt: TGTGCCAGCACTAGCGGGACATCGGGAGAGACCCAGTACTTC

clone_size: -
d_call: -
j_call: TRBJ2-7
v_call: TRBV6-5
cdr3_aa: CASTPGTYIYEQYF
cdr3_nt: TGTGCCAGCACCCCGGGGACTTATATCTACGAGCAGTACTTC